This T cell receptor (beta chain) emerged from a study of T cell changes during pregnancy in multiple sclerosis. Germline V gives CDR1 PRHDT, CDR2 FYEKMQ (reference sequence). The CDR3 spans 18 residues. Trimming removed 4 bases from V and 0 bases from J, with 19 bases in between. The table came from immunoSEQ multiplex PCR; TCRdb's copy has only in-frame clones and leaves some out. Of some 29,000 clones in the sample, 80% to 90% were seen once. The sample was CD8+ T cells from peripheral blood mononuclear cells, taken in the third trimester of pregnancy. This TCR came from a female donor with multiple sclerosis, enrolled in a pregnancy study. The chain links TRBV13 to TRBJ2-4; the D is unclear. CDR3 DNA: TGTGCCAGCAGCTCAAGAAACCCCAGCGCTCTAGCCAAAAACATTCAGTACTTC. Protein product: CASSSRNPSALAKNIQYF.